The 6 T cell receptor beta chains reported below all come from one sample, sequenced in a study of blood T cell repertoires in COVID-19. Profiled with immunoSEQ multiplex PCR; TCRdb holds only in-frame clones, not every one. The sample has over 250,000 clones; about nine tenths are singletons. Specimen: peripheral blood. The receptor source for this set is a man between 60 and 75 years old who had recovered from COVID-19.

The V call is TRBV3-1 (or the pseudogene TRBV3-2), the J call TRBJ1-5; D unclear. The CDR3 contains 14 residues. V was shortened by 9 bases and J by 0 bases, with 12 bases between the two germline ends. Germline V gives CDR1 LGHDT, CDR2 YNNKEL (reference sequence). CDR3 bases: TGTGCCAGACCCCAGGAACTTAGCAATCAGCCCCAGCATTTT. Its protein product is CARPQELSNQPQHF.

The CDR3 loop is CASSLTDREEYF. CDR3 bases: TGTGCCAGCAGTTTAACGGACAGGGAAGAGTACTTC. The V and J genes are TRBV12-3 or TRBV12-4 and TRBJ2-7, with TRBD1 matching 8 bases. The CDR3 length is 12 residues. V was clipped by 2 bases and J by 11 bases; unmatched bases: 5.

The chain recombines TRBV15 with TRBJ1-4, with TRBD1 as a possible D gene (6 bases). The V end was cut by 2 bases, the J end by 2 bases, with 12 bases between. Germline assignment: CDR1 LNHNV and CDR2 YYDKDF (reference sequence). The CDR3 contains 16 residues. The CDR3 spells CATSRRRGGTNEKLFF. The CDR3 DNA sequence: TGTGCCACCAGCAGAAGGAGGGGGGGCACTAATGAAAAACTGTTTTTT.

This chain joins TRBV19 and TRBJ1-2, with TRBD1 matching 7 bases. The CDR3 has 14 amino acids. Germline V gene data show CDR1 as LNHDA and CDR2 as SQIVND (reference sequence). The junction had 5 bases not matched to a gene; V was cut back by 4 bases and J by 3 bases. CDR3 sequence reads: CASSTGQTHYGYTF. The CDR3 region has the DNA TGTGCCAGTAGTACGGGACAGACCCACTATGGCTACACCTTC.

The chain recombines TRBV11-1 with TRBJ1-4, with a weak D call TRBD1 (6 bases). The CDR3 is made up of 15 amino acids. Trimming removed 4 bases at V and 4 bases at J, with 13 bases between. CDR1 and CDR2 from the germline V gene are SGHAT and FQDESV (reference sequence). Here the CDR3 reads CASSYRTALNEKLFF. CDR3 bases: TGTGCCAGCAGCTACCGGACAGCGCTTAATGAAAAACTGTTTTTT.

This chain links TRBV7-9 with TRBJ1-1, with 7 nucleotides matching TRBD1. Trimming cost V 2 bases and J 5 bases; bases outside gene matches: 5. The CDR3 extends over 14 amino acids. Germline V CDR1 and CDR2: SEHNR, FQNEAQ (reference sequence). This chain's CDR3 is CASSLHRGYTEAFF. CDR3 DNA sequence: TGTGCCAGCAGCTTACACAGGGGATATACTGAAGCTTTCTTT. Full variable domain (missing parts from reference TRBV7-9 and TRBJ1-1): DTGVSQNPRHKITKRGQNVTFRCDPISEHNRLYWYRQTLGQGPEFLTYFQNEAQLEKSRLLSDRFSAERPKGSFSTLEIQRTEQGDSAMYLCASSLHRGYTEAFFGQGTRLTVV.